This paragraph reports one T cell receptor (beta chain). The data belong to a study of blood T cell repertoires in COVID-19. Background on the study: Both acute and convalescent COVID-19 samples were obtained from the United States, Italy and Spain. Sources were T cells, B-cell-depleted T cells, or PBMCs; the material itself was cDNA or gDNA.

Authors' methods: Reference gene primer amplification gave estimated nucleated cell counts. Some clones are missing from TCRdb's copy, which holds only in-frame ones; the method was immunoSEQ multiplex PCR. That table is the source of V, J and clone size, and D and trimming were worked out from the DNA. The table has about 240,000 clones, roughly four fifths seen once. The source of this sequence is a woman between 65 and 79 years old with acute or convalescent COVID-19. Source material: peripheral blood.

CDR3 DNA: TGTGCCACCAGTGGGGGAAACAGGGATCAGCCCCAGCATTTT. Its protein product is CATSGGNRDQPQHF. This chain links TRBV24-1 with TRBJ1-5; a possible D gene is TRBD1 (6 bases). The V and J ends lost 5 bases and 5 bases respectively, with 12 bases between them. This CDR3 contains 14 residues. Germline V gene lookup returns CDR1 KGHDR and CDR2 SFDVKD.